Described below is a single TCR beta chain sequence and its context. Its matching antigen is unknown. Everyone who donated was a Caucasian adult who lived in Nashville, Tennessee. This sample is drawn from a study of shared clonotypes between healthy human individuals. General observations from the study: Richness estimates generally favored naive over memory subsets.

Profiling relied on immunoSEQ multiplex PCR, and the TCRdb table lists in-frame clones only, not all of them. The sample yields about 2.4 million clones, approximately 93% seen once. CDR1 is MDHEN and CDR2 is SYDVKM in the germline V gene. Trimming removed 3 bases at V and 7 bases at J, with 13 bases between. There are 14 residues in the CDR3. The specimen was naive CD4+ T cells from PBMCs. The subset: CD45RA+ positively selected. The chain is built from TRBV28 and TRBJ2-1; D remains ambiguous. The source of this sequence is a man aged 18 to 29 in good health. Some clones in this sample may be carry-over from other donors' samples. The CDR3 is CASSFYSKVNEQFF. The CDR3 nucleotides read TGTGCCAGCAGTTTCTACTCAAAAGTGAATGAGCAGTTCTTC. Filled out from reference TRBV28 and TRBJ2-1, the complete variable domain reads DVKVTQSSRYLVKRTGEKVFLECVQDMDHENMFWYRQDPGLGLRLIYFSYDVKMKEKGDIPEGYSVSREKKERFSLILESASTNQTSMYLCASSFYSKVNEQFFGPGTRLTVL.